What follows describes a single T cell receptor (beta chain). What it recognizes is unknown. The sample comes from a study of T cells in narcolepsy. Study findings and constraints: Some memory CD4+ repertoires had no autoreactive clone sequences. Comparing one patient's CSF and blood CD4+ clonotypes highlighted HCRT- and TRIB2-specific autoreactive clonotypes. Reportedly, autoreactive clonotypes were serially detected in patients' blood but not controls'.

Libraries were prepared by immunoSEQ multiplex PCR; TCRdb keeps only in-frame clonotypes and omits some of them. The table shows some 13,000 clones, with approximately 88% occurring only once. What was sequenced was CD45RA- memory CD4+ T cells from PBMCs. The receptor was isolated from a human donor with narcolepsy.

CDR3 coding DNA: TGTGCCAGTAGTGAGGGACAGGACTACGAGCAGTACTTC. Its protein product is CASSEGQDYEQYF. The J gene is TRBJ2-7, the V gene TRBV19, with 8 bases lining up with TRBD1. CDR1 LNHDA and CDR2 SQIVND come from the germline V gene (reference sequence). The CDR3 is made up of 13 amino acids. V lost 5 bases to trimming and J lost 3 bases; unmatched junction nucleotides: 3.